This TCR beta chain appears in the sequencing data of a study of T cell changes during pregnancy in multiple sclerosis. The CDR3 sequence is 14 residues long. CDR1 and CDR2 (germline): MNHNY, SVGAGI (reference sequence). The V end lost 8 bases, the J end lost 3 bases, and 16 bases lay between the germline ends. Using immunoSEQ multiplex PCR, the repertoire was profiled, and TCRdb retains in-frame clones only, with some absent. This repertoire shows around 62,000 clones, 93% found once; its top ten account for around 3.7%. This TCR came from a female donor with multiple sclerosis, enrolled in a pregnancy study. V usage is TRBV6-6 and J usage is TRBJ1-1; unclear D gene. Source: CD8+ T cells from peripheral blood mononuclear cells, taken in the second trimester of pregnancy. The CDR3 reads CASVLGEEDTEAFF. DNA of the CDR3: TGTGCCAGCGTCCTCGGGGAGGAAGACACTGAAGCTTTCTTT.